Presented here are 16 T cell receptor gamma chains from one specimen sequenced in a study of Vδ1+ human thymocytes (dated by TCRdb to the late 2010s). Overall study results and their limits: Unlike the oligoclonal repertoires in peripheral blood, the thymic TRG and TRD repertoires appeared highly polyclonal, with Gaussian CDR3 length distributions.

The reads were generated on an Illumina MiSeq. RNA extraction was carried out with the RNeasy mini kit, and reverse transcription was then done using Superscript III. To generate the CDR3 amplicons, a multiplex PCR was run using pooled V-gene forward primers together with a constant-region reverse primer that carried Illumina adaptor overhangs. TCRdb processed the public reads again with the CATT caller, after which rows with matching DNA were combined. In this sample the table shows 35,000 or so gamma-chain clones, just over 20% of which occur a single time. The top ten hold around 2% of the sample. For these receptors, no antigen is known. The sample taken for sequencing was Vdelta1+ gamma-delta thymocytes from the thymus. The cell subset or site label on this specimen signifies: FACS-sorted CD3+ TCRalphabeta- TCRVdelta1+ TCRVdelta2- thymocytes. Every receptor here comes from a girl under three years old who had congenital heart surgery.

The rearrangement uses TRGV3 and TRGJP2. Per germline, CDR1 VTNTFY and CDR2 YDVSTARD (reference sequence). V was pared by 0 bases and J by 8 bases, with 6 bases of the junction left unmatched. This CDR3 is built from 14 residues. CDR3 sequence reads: CATWDRPQDWIKTF. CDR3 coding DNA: TGTGCCACCTGGGACAGGCCGCAAGATTGGATCAAGACGTTT.

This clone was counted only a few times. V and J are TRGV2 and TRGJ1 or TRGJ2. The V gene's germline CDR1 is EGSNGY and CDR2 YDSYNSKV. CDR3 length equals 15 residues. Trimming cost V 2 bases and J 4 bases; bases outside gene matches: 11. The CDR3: CATWDAPKEYYKKLF. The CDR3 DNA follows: TGTGCCACCTGGGACGCTCCTAAAGAGTATTATAAGAAACTCTTT.

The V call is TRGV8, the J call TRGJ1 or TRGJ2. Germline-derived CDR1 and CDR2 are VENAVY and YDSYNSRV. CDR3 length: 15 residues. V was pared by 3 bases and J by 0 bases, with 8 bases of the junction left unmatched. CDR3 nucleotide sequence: TGTGCCACCTGGGATCCCTCCCCGAATTATTATAAGAAACTCTTT. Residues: CATWDPSPNYYKKLF.

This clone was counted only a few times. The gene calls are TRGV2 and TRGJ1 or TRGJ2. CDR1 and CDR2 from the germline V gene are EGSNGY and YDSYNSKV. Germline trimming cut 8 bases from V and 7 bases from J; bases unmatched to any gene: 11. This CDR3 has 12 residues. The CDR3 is CATYTQEYKKLF. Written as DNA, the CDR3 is TGTGCCACCTATACCCAGGAATATAAGAAACTCTTT.

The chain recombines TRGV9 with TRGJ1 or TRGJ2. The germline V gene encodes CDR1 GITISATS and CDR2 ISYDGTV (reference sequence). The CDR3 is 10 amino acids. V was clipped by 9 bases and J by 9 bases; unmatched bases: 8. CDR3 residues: CALKGLKKLF. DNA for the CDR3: TGTGCCTTGAAGGGGCTTAAGAAACTCTTT.

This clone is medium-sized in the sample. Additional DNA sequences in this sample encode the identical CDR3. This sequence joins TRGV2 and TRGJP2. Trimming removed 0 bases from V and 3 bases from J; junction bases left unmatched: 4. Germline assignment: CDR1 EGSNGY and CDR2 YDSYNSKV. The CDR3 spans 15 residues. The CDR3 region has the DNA TGTGCCACCTGGGACGGGCTTGGTAGTGATTGGATCAAGACGTTT. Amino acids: CATWDGLGSDWIKTF.

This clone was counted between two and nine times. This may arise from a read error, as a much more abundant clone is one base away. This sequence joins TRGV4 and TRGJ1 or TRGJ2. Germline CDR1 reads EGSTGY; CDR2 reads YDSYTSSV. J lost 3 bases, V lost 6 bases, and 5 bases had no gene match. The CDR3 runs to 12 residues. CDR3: CATWNIYYKKLF. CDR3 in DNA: TGTGCCACCTGGAACATTTATTATAAGAAACTCTTT.

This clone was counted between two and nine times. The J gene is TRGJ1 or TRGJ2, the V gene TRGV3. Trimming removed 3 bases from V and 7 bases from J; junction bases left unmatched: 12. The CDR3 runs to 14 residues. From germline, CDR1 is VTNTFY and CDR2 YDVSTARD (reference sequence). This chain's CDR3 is CATWDRRRFYKKLF. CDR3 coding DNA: TGTGCCACCTGGGACCGGCGGCGGTTCTATAAGAAACTCTTT.

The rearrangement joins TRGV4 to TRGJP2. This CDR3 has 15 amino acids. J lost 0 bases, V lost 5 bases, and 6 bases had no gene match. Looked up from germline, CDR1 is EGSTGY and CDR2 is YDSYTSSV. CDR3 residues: CATWGGNSSDWIKTF. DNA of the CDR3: TGTGCCACCTGGGGGGGTAATAGTAGTGATTGGATCAAGACGTTT.

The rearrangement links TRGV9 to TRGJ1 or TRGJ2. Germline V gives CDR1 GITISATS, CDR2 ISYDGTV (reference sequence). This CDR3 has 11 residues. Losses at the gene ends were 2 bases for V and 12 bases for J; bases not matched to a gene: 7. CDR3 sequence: CALWEGARKLF. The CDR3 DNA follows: TGTGCCTTGTGGGAGGGAGCGAGGAAACTCTTT.

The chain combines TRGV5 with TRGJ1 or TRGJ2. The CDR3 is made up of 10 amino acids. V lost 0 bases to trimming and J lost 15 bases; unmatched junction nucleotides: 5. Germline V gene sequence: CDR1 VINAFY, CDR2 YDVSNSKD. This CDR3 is CATWDRFLLF. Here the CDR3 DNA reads TGTGCCACCTGGGACAGGTTCTTACTCTTT.

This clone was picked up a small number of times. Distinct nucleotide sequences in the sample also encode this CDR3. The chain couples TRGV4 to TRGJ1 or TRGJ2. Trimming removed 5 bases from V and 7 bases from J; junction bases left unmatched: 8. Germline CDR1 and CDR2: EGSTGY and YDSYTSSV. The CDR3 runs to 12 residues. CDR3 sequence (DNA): TGTGCCACCTGGGCCTTGGGCTATAAGAAACTCTTT. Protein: CATWALGYKKLF.

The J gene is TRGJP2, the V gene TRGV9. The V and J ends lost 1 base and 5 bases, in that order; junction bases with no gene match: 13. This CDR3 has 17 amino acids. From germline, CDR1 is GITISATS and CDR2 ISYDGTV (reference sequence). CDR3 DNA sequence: TGTGCCTTGTGGGAGGTCGAGTCCCCGTTCAGTGATTGGATCAAGACGTTT. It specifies CALWEVESPFSDWIKTF.

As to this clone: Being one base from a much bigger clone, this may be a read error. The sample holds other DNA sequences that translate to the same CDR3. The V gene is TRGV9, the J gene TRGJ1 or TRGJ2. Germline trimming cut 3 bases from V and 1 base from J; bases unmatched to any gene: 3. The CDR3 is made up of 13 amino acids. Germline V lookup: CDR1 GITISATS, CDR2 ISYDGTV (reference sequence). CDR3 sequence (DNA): TGTGCCTTGTGGGAGCCTAATTATTATAAGAAACTCTTT. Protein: CALWEPNYYKKLF.

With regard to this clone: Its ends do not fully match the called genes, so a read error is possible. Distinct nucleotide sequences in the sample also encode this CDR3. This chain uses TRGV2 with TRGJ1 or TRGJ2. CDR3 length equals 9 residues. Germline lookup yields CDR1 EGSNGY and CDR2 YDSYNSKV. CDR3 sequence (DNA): TGTGCCACCTGGGACGGGAGGCTCTTC. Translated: CATWDGRLF.

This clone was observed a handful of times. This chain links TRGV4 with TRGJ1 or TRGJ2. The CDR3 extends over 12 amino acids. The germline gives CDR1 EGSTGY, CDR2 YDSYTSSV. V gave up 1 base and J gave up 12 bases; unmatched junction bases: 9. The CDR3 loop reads CATWDGKRGKLF. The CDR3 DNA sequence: TGTGCCACCTGGGATGGTAAAAGGGGGAAACTCTTT.